This TCR beta chain comes out of a study of CD8+ T cells in alopecia areata. At the level of the study: Patients took tofacitinib for 6 to 18 months, followed by 6 drug-free months. Study conclusions and caveats: Resident alphabeta T cells of normal skin are also sequenced in scalp samples.

Concerning this clone itself: Its target is unknown.

TCR sequencing used cDNA made by reverse transcription of extracted RNA. Clones were sequenced by immunoSEQ multiplex PCR, and TCRdb holds only the in-frame ones, with some missing. The data hold hundreds of thousands of clones, with about 68% observed a single time. The sequence derives from a human donor with alopecia areata. The starting material was CD4+ T cells sorted from blood, obtained at week 0.

CDR3 residues: CASSPSRYSYEQYF. In DNA form, the CDR3 reads TGTGCCAGCAGTCCGTCACGATACTCCTACGAGCAGTACTTC. The chain carries TRBV6-5 and TRBJ2-7; no definite D call. The CDR3 runs 14 residues. Trimming cost V 5 bases and J 0 bases, with 11 bases left between them. Germline V gene data show CDR1 as MNHEY and CDR2 as SVGAGI.